This passage covers 9 T cell receptor beta chains from one sample sequenced in a study of beta chain features in type 1 diabetes. Of the isolated RNA, all was reverse transcribed, and so the sequenced material was expressed TCRB transcripts. Produced via immunoSEQ multiplex PCR; TCRdb's table is partial and in-frame only. The repertoire holds roughly 310,000 clones, with around 10% as singletons. Sequencing was performed on naive CD4+ T cells from blood. All receptors come from a woman aged 30 to 39 in good health.

The V call is TRBV7-3, the J call TRBJ2-2; D is possibly TRBD2 (5 bases). From germline, CDR1 is SGHTA and CDR2 FQGTGA. This CDR3 spans 16 amino acids. The V and J ends lost 6 bases and 0 bases respectively, with 14 bases between them. The CDR3 DNA is TGTGCCAGCAGTCTGAACGGGAATCCGAACACCGGGGAGCTGTTTTTT. Protein: CASSLNGNPNTGELFF.

This chain uses TRBV29-1 with TRBJ2-7; no clear D gene. The CDR3 is 9 amino acids. Germline V gene data show CDR1 as SQVTM and CDR2 as ANQGSEA. V was trimmed by 4 bases and J by 6 bases, leaving 4 bases between them. The CDR3 coding sequence is TGCAGCGTTGTAGCCGAGCAGTACTTC. Protein product: CSVVAEQYF.

This clone turned up a few times. The chain joins TRBV7-3 to TRBJ2-5; 7 bases fit TRBD2. CDR1 is SGHTA and CDR2 is FQGTGA in the germline V gene. The trim removed 3 bases at V and 1 base at J, leaving 2 bases unmatched. The CDR3 runs to 14 residues. CDR3 nucleotide sequence: TGTGCCAGCAGCTTCAGCGGGGCCCAAGAGACCCAGTACTTC. Its translation: CASSFSGAQETQYF. Drawing the rest from reference TRBV7-3 and TRBJ2-5, the complete variable domain is GAGVSQTPSNKVTEKGKYVELRCDPISGHTALYWYRQSLGQGPEFLIYFQGTGAADDSGLPNDRFFAVRPEGSVSTLKIQRTERGDSAVYLCASSFSGAQETQYFGPGTRLLVL.

The genes are TRBV2 and TRBJ1-2, with 8 bases matching TRBD1. Germline lookup yields CDR1 SNHLY and CDR2 FYNNEI. The length of the CDR3 is 13 residues. Trimming cost V 9 bases and J 3 bases; bases outside gene matches: 6. The CDR3 protein is CASQGQADYGYTF. The CDR3 DNA sequence: TGTGCCAGTCAGGGACAGGCTGACTATGGCTACACCTTC.

J is TRBJ2-3 and V is TRBV15; 9 bases line up with TRBD2. In germline, CDR1 is LNHNV, CDR2 YYDKDF (reference sequence). The CDR3 runs 16 residues. V dropped 1 base and J dropped 2; count of bases not matched to a gene: 4. The chain's CDR3 is CATSRGLAEITDTQYF. In DNA, the CDR3 is TGTGCCACCAGCAGAGGACTAGCGGAGATCACAGATACGCAGTATTTT.

There are a few counts of this clone. V gene TRBV29-1 combines with J gene TRBJ1-2; 8 bases are shared with TRBD1. The CDR3 has 18 residues. Germline V gene sequence: CDR1 SQVTM, CDR2 ANQGSEA. Trimming at V came to 6 bases and at J to 2 bases, leaving 20 bases not matched to a gene. The CDR3 bases are TGCAGCGTAGCAAGCGCCCATCTGCAGGGGGCGACCAACTATGGCTACACCTTC. The encoded protein is CSVASAHLQGATNYGYTF.

This clone was detected only a few times. The chain couples TRBV11-1 to TRBJ1-5; 8 bases map to TRBD1. This CDR3 is built from 15 residues. Germline CDR1 SGHAT, CDR2 FQDESV (reference sequence). The trim removed 5 bases at V and 0 bases at J, leaving 3 bases unmatched. The DNA for the CDR3 is TGTGCCAGCAGCCCCGGACAGGGTAGCAATCAGCCCCAGCATTTT. Translated: CASSPGQGSNQPQHF.

Only a few counts were recorded for this clone. V usage is TRBV5-4 and J usage is TRBJ1-1, with 9 bases identical to TRBD1. The CDR3 is 14 residues long. Germline CDR1 reads SGHNT; CDR2 reads YYREEE (reference sequence). After removal of 4 bases from V and 5 bases from J, the junction contained 6 bases not matched to a gene. The CDR3 DNA reads TGTGCCAGCAGCGTACAGGGGGCGGGAACTGAAGCTTTCTTT. Protein: CASSVQGAGTEAFF.

CDR3 amino acids: CASSRRDSHVGELFF. CDR3 nucleotide sequence: TGTGCCAGCAGCCGCCGGGACAGTCATGTAGGGGAGCTGTTTTTT. This chain joins TRBV6-5 and TRBJ2-2, with 7 bases aligning to TRBD1. Germline V lookup: CDR1 MNHEY, CDR2 SVGAGI. The CDR3 length is 15 residues. With 6 bases clipped from V and 8 bases from J, the junction kept 12 bases outside the gene matches.